The next 11 T cell receptor beta chains were all read from a single sample in a study of shared clonotypes between healthy human individuals. Assay used: immunoSEQ multiplex PCR; TCRdb lists only in-frame clones, some missing. The table shows millions of clones, with just under 95% occurring only once. Naive CD8 isolation took CD45RO-negative cells positively selected for CCR7 and excluded terminally differentiated effector memory CD45RA+ cells. The source material was naive CD8+ T cells sorted from blood. Receptors originate from a man aged 18-30 years in good health.

The rearrangement joins TRBV11-2 to TRBJ2-1, with D uncertain. This CDR3 has 16 amino acids. V was cut by 4 bases and J by 3 bases, with 16 bases left in between. Germline loops: CDR1 SGHAT, CDR2 FQNNGV. The CDR3 sequence is CASSSPLGRDYNEQFF. CDR3 bases: TGTGCCAGCAGCTCCCCTCTGGGAAGAGACTACAATGAGCAGTTCTTC.

This chain connects TRBV5-1 to TRBJ2-3; TRBD2 aligns across 10 bases. Per germline, CDR1 SGHRS and CDR2 YFSETQ. Trimming took 6 bases from V and 6 from J; bases not matched to a gene: 16. This CDR3 has 17 amino acids. The CDR3 sequence: CASTPMASGSIQDTQYF. As DNA, the CDR3 is TGCGCCAGCACCCCTATGGCTAGCGGGAGTATCCAGGATACGCAGTATTTT.

V and J are TRBV29-1 and TRBJ1-1; D remains ambiguous. There are 13 residues in the CDR3. With 4 bases removed from V and 6 bases from J, the gap between germline ends came to 15 bases. Germline V CDR1 and CDR2: SQVTM, ANQGSEA. In nucleotides, the CDR3 is TGCAGCGTTGCGGGCGGACGGCTCGCTGAAGCTTTCTTT. It is translated as CSVAGGRLAEAFF.

The chain recombines TRBV7-9 with TRBJ2-1, with TRBD1 matching 7 bases. The CDR3 contains 16 residues. The J segment lost 1 base and the V segment lost 5 bases, leaving 8 bases of the junction unmatched. Germline V gives CDR1 SEHNR, CDR2 FQNEAQ (reference sequence). The CDR3 spells CASSPPGTASYNEQFF. The CDR3 bases are TGTGCCAGCAGCCCCCCCGGGACAGCATCCTACAATGAGCAGTTCTTC.

The genes are TRBV10-3 and TRBJ1-6; no definite D call. Trimming stripped 8 bases from V and 2 bases from J, with 10 bases between. The CDR3 spans 14 residues. Germline assignment: CDR1 ENHRY and CDR2 SYGVKD. CDR3 DNA sequence: TGTGCCATCGGAACGGGCCCCTATAATTCACCCCTCCACTTT. This codes for CAIGTGPYNSPLHF.

The chain carries TRBV27 and TRBJ2-7, with D unclear. CDR1 is MNHEY, CDR2 SMNVEV, per germline (reference sequence). Trimming left V 2 bases short and J 0 bases short, with 8 bases between. The CDR3 runs 14 residues. The chain's CDR3 is CASSLVALSYEQYF. DNA for the CDR3: TGTGCCAGCAGTTTAGTGGCTCTCTCCTACGAGCAGTACTTC.

This chain links TRBV4-1 with TRBJ2-1; tentatively, D is TRBD1 or TRBD2 (5 bases each). CDR3 length: 15 residues. V lost 2 bases to trimming and J lost 7 bases, with 15 bases between them. Germline V lookup: CDR1 MGHRA, CDR2 YSYEKL. The CDR3 DNA reads as TGCGCCAGCAGCCAATATCTATCTGGGGGAAATGAGCAGTTCTTC. Translating it yields CASSQYLSGGNEQFF.

This chain links TRBV28 with TRBJ2-7; 8 bases match TRBD2. CDR3 length: 14 residues. V trimming: 5 bases; J trimming: 2 bases; junction bases outside the gene matches: 5. Germline assignment: CDR1 MDHEN and CDR2 SYDVKM. CDR3 sequence: CASSRTSRPYEQYF. CDR3 coding DNA: TGTGCCAGCAGTAGGACTAGCAGACCCTACGAGCAGTACTTC. The complete variable domain, with remaining parts taken from reference TRBV28 and TRBJ2-7, reads DVKVTQSSRYLVKRTGEKVFLECVQDMDHENMFWYRQDPGLGLRLIYFSYDVKMKEKGDIPEGYSVSREKKERFSLILESASTNQTSMYLCASSRTSRPYEQYFGPGTRLTVT.

The gene calls are TRBV2 and TRBJ2-3, with 7 nucleotides matching TRBD2. CDR1 and CDR2 (germline): SNHLY, FYNNEI. The CDR3 spans 13 residues. Unmatched junction bases numbered 0, after V lost 6 bases and J lost 0 bases. Here the CDR3 reads CASRGGSTDTQYF. CDR3 in DNA: TGTGCCAGCAGGGGGGGGAGCACAGATACGCAGTATTTT.

This chain connects TRBV5-1 to TRBJ1-6; TRBD1 aligns across 7 bases. The V gene's germline CDR1 is SGHRS and CDR2 YFSETQ. After removal of 0 bases from V and 5 bases from J, the junction contained 5 bases not matched to a gene. The CDR3 contains 16 residues. The chain's CDR3 is CASSLGAGGNNSPLHF. The CDR3 region has the DNA TGCGCCAGCAGCTTGGGGGCAGGGGGGAATAATTCACCCCTCCACTTT.

About this clone: This same CDR3 is encoded by further DNA sequences in the sample. The J gene is TRBJ2-7, the V gene TRBV28, with 9 bases identical to TRBD1. Germline CDR1 and CDR2: MDHEN and SYDVKM. The CDR3 has 14 residues. Trimming cost V 2 bases and J 2 bases; bases outside gene matches: 1. CDR3 sequence reads: CASSLTGGTYEQYF. CDR3 in DNA: TGTGCCAGCAGTTTAACAGGGGGCACCTACGAGCAGTACTTC.